Below are 14 T cell receptor beta chains sequenced from a single sample in a study of radiotherapy plus CTLA-4 blockade in lung cancer. TCRdb's copy holds only in-frame clones and misses some; the assay was immunoSEQ multiplex PCR. The table shows nearly 110,000 clones, with under 90% occurring only once. This specimen was peripheral blood, taken from a patient treated with radiotherapy plus ipilimumab. These receptors were taken from a human donor with non-small cell lung cancer that progressed on radiotherapy plus ipilimumab. Some clones in this sample may be carry-over from other donors' samples.

V is TRBV11-2 and J is TRBJ2-1; 7 bases agree with TRBD2. The CDR3 has 15 amino acids. The trim removed 0 bases at V and 2 bases at J, leaving 1 base unmatched. Germline V lookup: CDR1 SGHAT, CDR2 FQNNGV. The CDR3: CASSLDRGAYNEQFF. The CDR3 bases are TGTGCCAGCAGCTTAGATCGGGGGGCCTACAATGAGCAGTTCTTC. Complete variable domain (other parts from reference TRBV11-2 and TRBJ2-1): EAGVAQSPRYKIIEKRQSVAFWCNPISGHATLYWYQQILGQGPKLLIQFQNNGVVDDSQLPKDRFSAERLKGVDSTLKIQPAKLEDSAVYLCASSLDRGAYNEQFFGPGTRLTVL.

The chain carries TRBV9 and TRBJ1-1; D is perhaps TRBD1 (6 bases). CDR1 and CDR2 from the germline V gene are SGDLS and YYNGEE. The V and J ends lost 4 bases and 7 bases respectively, with 20 bases between them. The CDR3 totals 15 residues. As DNA, the CDR3 is TGTGCCAGCAGCTTTCTAGCGGGGACACCCGGTGAAGCTTTCTTT. The encoded protein is CASSFLAGTPGEAFF.

This clone came up a few times. The chain has TRBV6-1 and TRBJ1-1; D is unresolved. The CDR3 length is 14 residues. Trimming removed 7 bases from V and 12 bases from J, with 24 bases in between. Germline assignment: CDR1 MNHNS and CDR2 SASEGT. The DNA of the CDR3 is TGTGCCAGCAAGAGACTCGAGGGATCCGCGGTAACTTTCTTT. It encodes CASKRLEGSAVTFF.

This chain uses TRBV5-5 with TRBJ2-5; 10 bases match TRBD2. The germline V gene has CDR1 SGHKS and CDR2 YYEKEE (reference sequence). Trimming took 2 bases from V and 2 from J; bases not matched to a gene: 3. CDR3 size: 15 residues. CDR3 loop: CASSLAGGRQETQYF. CDR3 DNA: TGTGCCAGCAGCTTAGCGGGGGGGCGTCAAGAGACCCAGTACTTC.

The CDR3 here is CASSQVWGQNSYEQYF. Written as DNA, the CDR3 is TGCGCCAGCAGCCAAGTTTGGGGACAAAACTCCTACGAGCAGTACTTC. This sequence joins TRBV4-1 and TRBJ2-7, with D perhaps matching TRBD1 (6 bases). CDR1 and CDR2 (germline): MGHRA, YSYEKL. This CDR3 has 16 residues. The V end lost 1 base, the J end lost 0 bases, and 13 bases lay between the germline ends.

The count of this clone is one. The V gene is TRBV5-1, the J gene TRBJ2-3, with 7 bases that match TRBD2. Germline trimming cut 5 bases from V and 5 bases from J; bases unmatched to any gene: 14. The CDR3 has 16 residues. CDR1 SGHRS and CDR2 YFSETQ come from the germline V gene. CDR3 sequence reads: CASSWAGGGGGDTQYF. The CDR3 DNA sequence: TGCGCCAGCAGTTGGGCGGGCGGGGGAGGAGGAGATACGCAGTATTTT.

V and J are TRBV6-5 and TRBJ2-1; the D gene is possibly TRBD1 (5 bases). The CDR3 spans 15 residues. CDR1 MNHEY and CDR2 SVGAGI come from the germline V gene. V shed 5 bases and J shed 2 bases, with 13 bases lying between them. The CDR3 DNA sequence: TGTGCCAGCAGTCTAGACCCCAGGGCCTACAATGAGCAGTTCTTC. Residues: CASSLDPRAYNEQFF.

The chain employs TRBV5-1 and TRBJ1-1; 9 bases line up with TRBD1. V trimming: 3 bases; J trimming: 2 bases; junction bases outside the gene matches: 2. Germline lookup yields CDR1 SGHRS and CDR2 YFSETQ. CDR3 length: 14 amino acids. The CDR3 reads CASSWTGANTEAFF. The CDR3, as DNA: TGCGCCAGCAGCTGGACAGGGGCTAACACTGAAGCTTTCTTT.

The V call is TRBV5-4, the J call TRBJ2-5; D is possibly TRBD2 (6 bases). The CDR3 has 14 amino acids. The V end lost 3 bases, the J end lost 2 bases, and 11 bases lay between the germline ends. Germline-derived CDR1 and CDR2 are SGHNT and YYREEE (reference sequence). CDR3 DNA: TGTGCCAGCAGCTCTGGGACTCTACAAGAGACCCAGTACTTC. Protein product: CASSSGTLQETQYF.

This CDR3 reads CASNMRTGHDTQYF. CDR3 nucleotide sequence: TGTGCCAGCAATATGAGGACCGGTCACGATACGCAGTATTTT. The V and J genes are TRBV2 and TRBJ2-3; D uncertain. The V end lost 7 bases, the J end lost 6 bases, and 17 bases lay between the germline ends. Germline V lookup: CDR1 SNHLY, CDR2 FYNNEI. The CDR3 extends over 14 amino acids. The whole variable domain, filled in from reference TRBV2 and TRBJ2-3, reads EPEVTQTPSHQVTQMGQEVILRCVPISNHLYFYWYRQILGQKVEFLVSFYNNEISEKSEIFDDQFSVERPDGSNFTLKIRSTKLEDSAMYFCASNMRTGHDTQYFGPGTRLTVL.

This clone turned up a few times. At one of its ends the junction is not consistent with the germline gene, which may arise from a read error. This chain connects TRBV10-3 to TRBJ1-4; possibly TRBD1 for D (5 bases). The CDR3 covers 16 residues. Germline CDR1 ENHRY, CDR2 SYGVKD. In nucleotides, the CDR3 is TGTGCCATCAGTGAAATGGTTTCAGGGCCTAACGAAAAACTGTTTTTT. Amino acid sequence: CAISEMVSGPNEKLFF.

This sequence joins TRBV5-4 and TRBJ2-3, with TRBD1 as a possible D gene (6 bases). Germline loops: CDR1 SGHNT, CDR2 YYREEE (reference sequence). The germline V and J ends were trimmed by 7 bases and 2 bases, with 14 bases remaining between them. The CDR3 is 14 amino acids. CDR3 loop: CASGPGQITDTQYF. The DNA for the CDR3 is TGTGCCAGCGGGCCGGGACAAATCACAGATACGCAGTATTTT. The complete variable domain, with remaining parts taken from reference TRBV5-4 and TRBJ2-3, reads ETGVTQSPTHLIKTRGQQVTLRCSSQSGHNTVSWYQQALGQGPQFIFQYYREEENGRGNFPPRFSGLQFPNYSSELNVNALELDDSALYLCASGPGQITDTQYFGPGTRLTVL.

This chain connects TRBV5-4 to TRBJ2-3, with TRBD2 identical over 12 bases. CDR1 is SGHNT, CDR2 YYREEE, per germline (reference sequence). The junction had 3 bases not matched to a gene; V was cut back by 4 bases and J by 0 bases. This CDR3 region has 16 residues. DNA of the CDR3: TGTGCCAGCAGCAGGACTAGCGGGACGAGCACAGATACGCAGTATTTT. It encodes CASSRTSGTSTDTQYF.

In regard to this clone: Other DNA sequences in this specimen translate into the identical CDR3. This chain connects TRBV7-8 to TRBJ2-7; no clear D. The CDR3 covers 12 residues. Trimming left V 2 bases short and J 3 bases short, with 5 bases between. Germline CDR1 SGHVS, CDR2 FQNEAQ. CDR3 DNA sequence: TGTGCCAGCAGCTTACAAGGCTACGAGCAGTACTTC. This translates into CASSLQGYEQYF.